Below, one T cell receptor beta chain is given with its context. Its antigen is unknown. This entry comes from a study of human T cells and chemical hapten exposure. Study-level background: Patch tests applied 0.01% DPC to the upper back, read at 6 days. General study points: Positively correlated with patch test score were the counts of PT1 expanded TCRs. TCRs exceeding 1 in 1000 frequency stayed unchanged with DPC sensitization.

TCRdb redid the calling of the RACE reads with MiXCR, one entry per CDR3 protein. The sample lists fewer than 500,000 distinct CDR3 sequences; nearly 5% were seen once. The time point was: patch test 1, 2 weeks after DPC sensitization. Treatment here: therapeutic diphenylcyclopropenone sensitization with weekly scalp DPC. The source was whole blood, collected in connection with sensitization to the hapten diphenylcyclopropenone (DPC). The TCR was taken from a woman aged 45-65 years with alopecia areata. Some clones in this sample may be carry-over from other donors' samples.

CDR3 protein: CATSDYSELFF. CDR3 sequence (DNA): TGTGCCACCAGTGATTATTCGGAGCTGTTTTTT. The chain combines TRBV24-1 with TRBJ2-2, with D uncertain. V was shortened by 2 bases and J by 10 bases, with 4 bases between the two germline ends. CDR1 is KGHDR, CDR2 SFDVKD, per germline. This CDR3 has 11 amino acids.